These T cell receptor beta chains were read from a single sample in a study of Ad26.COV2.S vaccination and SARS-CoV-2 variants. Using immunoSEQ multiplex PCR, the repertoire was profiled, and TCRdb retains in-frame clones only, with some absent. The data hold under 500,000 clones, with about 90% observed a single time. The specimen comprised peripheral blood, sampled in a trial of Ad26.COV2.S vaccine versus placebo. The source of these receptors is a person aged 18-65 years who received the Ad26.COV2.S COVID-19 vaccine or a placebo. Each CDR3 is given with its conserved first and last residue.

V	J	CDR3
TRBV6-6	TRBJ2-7	CASSYGTAAYEQYF
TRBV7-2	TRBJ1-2	CASSKRQGANYGYTF
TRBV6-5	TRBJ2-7	CASSYLPGQNYEQYF
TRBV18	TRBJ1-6	CASSPEDSYNSPLHF
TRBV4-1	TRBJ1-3	CASSRLGQVLSGNTIYF
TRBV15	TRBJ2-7	CATSRPYGEEGAHYEQYF
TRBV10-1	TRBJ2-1	CASSEGPGLLNNEQFF
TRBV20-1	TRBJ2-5	CSARGKETQYF
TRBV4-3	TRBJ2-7	CASSQHSGSSYEQYF
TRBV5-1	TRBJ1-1	CASSSVPETEAFF
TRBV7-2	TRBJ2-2	CASTPLPGVNTGELFF
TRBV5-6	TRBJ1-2	CASSLGGAPRYTF
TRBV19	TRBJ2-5	CASSMRWDRVPEETQYF
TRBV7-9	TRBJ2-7	CASSLFMAEAGYEQYF
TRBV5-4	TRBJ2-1	CASSLKGAYNEQFF
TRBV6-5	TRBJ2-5	CASTPSGGRWTQYF
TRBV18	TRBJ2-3	CASSPPAVGTDTQYF
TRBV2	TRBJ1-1	CASRDRGIAEAFF
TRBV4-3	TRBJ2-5	CASSQDPGMETQYF
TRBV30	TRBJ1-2	CAHNWGQGSGYGYTF
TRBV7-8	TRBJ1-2	CASSPYWTGGSYGYTF
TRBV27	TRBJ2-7	CASSSGQGASYEQYF
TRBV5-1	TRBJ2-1	CASSNRDLRNEQFF
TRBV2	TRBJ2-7	CARGLAGDYEQYF
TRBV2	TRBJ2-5	CASSESASGDQETQYF
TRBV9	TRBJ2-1	CASSPSGTEYNEQFF
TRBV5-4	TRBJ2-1	CASSPRAQGTLPYEQFF
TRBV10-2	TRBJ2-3	CASKTRHRTSTDTQYF
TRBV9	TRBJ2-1	CASSVGVVGSYNEQFF
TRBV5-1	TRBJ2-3	CASSFVGGNTDTQYF
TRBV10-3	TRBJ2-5	CAISESGQLQETQYF
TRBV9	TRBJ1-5	CASSVDWGNQPQHF
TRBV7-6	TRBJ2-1	CASSLAARNAGEQFF
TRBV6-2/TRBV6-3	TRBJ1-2	CASSPPLLMGYTF
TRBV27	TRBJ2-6	CASSHQDSGANVLTF
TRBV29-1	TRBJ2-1	CSVDRETSYNEQFF
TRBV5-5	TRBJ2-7	CASSLGSDRGRPYEQYF
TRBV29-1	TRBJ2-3	CSVRQGNLNTDTQYF